One sample yielded the 22 T cell receptor beta chains listed below, sequenced in a study of shared clonotypes between healthy human individuals. Only CD45RO-negative cells positively selected for CCR7 counted as naive CD8 cells, so terminally differentiated effector memory CD45RA+ cells were excluded. Using immunoSEQ multiplex PCR, the repertoire was profiled, and TCRdb retains in-frame clones only, with some absent. Of 800,000 to 950,000 clones detected, about 96% appear once; the ten largest clones hold less than 0.25%. Sequenced: naive CD8+ T cells sorted from blood. Receptor source: a man aged 25-40 years in good health.

The chain combines TRBV5-4 with TRBJ1-4; 8 positions match TRBD1. The V and J ends lost 0 bases and 0 bases, in that order; junction bases with no gene match: 7. This CDR3 region has 18 residues. CDR1 SGHNT and CDR2 YYREEE come from the germline V gene (reference sequence). For the CDR3, the DNA is TGTGCCAGCAGCTTGGCCCCGGGACAGGACCCAACTAATGAAAAACTGTTTTTT. It specifies CASSLAPGQDPTNEKLFF.

The rearrangement uses TRBV10-3 and TRBJ2-7; D is perhaps TRBD2 (5 bases). Germline V lookup: CDR1 ENHRY, CDR2 SYGVKD. V gave up 1 base and J gave up 6 bases, with 16 bases separating them. The CDR3 has 15 amino acids. The CDR3 DNA is TGTGCCATCAGTGAGTTGGAGGAGAGACCCCCCGAGCAGTACTTC. Translation: CAISELEERPPEQYF.

This sequence joins TRBV13 and TRBJ2-7, with D perhaps TRBD2 (5 bases). Germline CDR1 is PRHDT and CDR2 is FYEKMQ (reference sequence). Trimming pared 0 bases from V and 2 bases from J, leaving 11 bases between. This CDR3 is built from 15 residues. CDR3 in amino acids: CASSLGGSGTYEQYF. CDR3 bases: TGTGCCAGCAGCTTAGGAGGTTCCGGGACCTACGAGCAGTACTTC.

The chain links TRBV27 to TRBJ1-1, with 7 bases aligning to TRBD1. The J segment lost 3 bases and the V segment lost 3 bases, leaving 1 base of the junction unmatched. This CDR3 region has 13 residues. Germline V CDR1 and CDR2: MNHEY, SMNVEV (reference sequence). In DNA form, the CDR3 reads TGTGCCAGCAGTTTCGGACAGGACACTGAAGCTTTCTTT. Translation: CASSFGQDTEAFF.

In the case of this clone: The junction departs from germline at one end; a sequencing error may be responsible. This chain uses TRBV7-9 with TRBJ1-2; tentative D call: TRBD1 (5 bases). CDR1 is SEHNR, CDR2 FQNEAQ, per germline (reference sequence). The CDR3 runs to 11 residues. The CDR3 reads CASTRGQGFTF. CDR3 bases: TGTGCCAGCACCCGAGGGCAGGGCTTCACCTTC.

The CDR3 region is CASLGGYNEQFF. The CDR3, as DNA: TGTGCCAGCCTGGGAGGTTACAATGAGCAGTTCTTC. This rearrangement joins TRBV7-9 to TRBJ2-1, with a possible D match to TRBD2 (6 bases). There are 12 residues in the CDR3. CDR1 is SEHNR, CDR2 FQNEAQ, per germline (reference sequence). Trimming pared 8 bases from V and 4 bases from J, leaving 9 bases between. Variable domain in full (rest from reference TRBV7-9 and TRBJ2-1): DTGVSQNPRHKITKRGQNVTFRCDPISEHNRLYWYRQTLGQGPEFLTYFQNEAQLEKSRLLSDRFSAERPKGSFSTLEIQRTEQGDSAMYLCASLGGYNEQFFGPGTRLTVL.

The V call is TRBV6-5, the J call TRBJ2-7; no clear D gene. This CDR3 region has 15 residues. Deletions cut 0 bases from V and 4 bases from J, with 13 bases between. CDR1 is MNHEY and CDR2 is SVGAGI in the germline V gene. CDR3 residues: CASSYSHVGFYEQYF. The CDR3 DNA reads TGTGCCAGCAGTTACTCGCACGTTGGATTTTACGAGCAGTACTTC.

The chain uses TRBV7-9 and TRBJ2-7; 8 bases line up with TRBD1. From germline, CDR1 is SEHNR and CDR2 FQNEAQ (reference sequence). CDR3 length: 16 amino acids. The V gene end was trimmed by 4 bases and the J gene end by 0 bases; junction bases not matched to a gene: 8. CDR3 loop: CASSWETGARSYEQYF. The CDR3 bases are TGTGCCAGCAGCTGGGAGACAGGGGCCCGCTCCTACGAGCAGTACTTC.

About this clone itself: This CDR3 is also generated by other DNA sequences in the sample. V gene TRBV5-1 combines with J gene TRBJ2-7; TRBD1 aligns across 10 bases. V lost 4 bases, J lost 2 bases, and 6 bases stayed unmatched. Germline values: CDR1 SGHRS, CDR2 YFSETQ. CDR3 length: 15 residues. Here the CDR3 reads CASSLGQGVPYEQYF. CDR3 coding DNA: TGCGCCAGCAGCCTAGGACAGGGGGTCCCCTACGAGCAGTACTTC.

About this clone itself: It is unclear where the CDR3 begins or ends on the DNA, so no DNA is shown, and the CDR3 is as TCRdb lists it. The chain joins TRBV5-6 to TRBJ2-1. The CDR3 is 15 residues long, counting both termini. Per germline, CDR1 SGHDT and CDR2 YYEEEE. The CDR3: CASSFGAGLYNEQFF.

The chain is built from TRBV11-2 and TRBJ2-5; D is undetermined. Per germline, CDR1 SGHAT and CDR2 FQNNGV. The CDR3 loop spans 15 amino acids. V shed 0 bases and J shed 5 bases, with 13 bases lying between them. The CDR3 spells CASSLEAGLVETQYF. The CDR3 DNA reads TGTGCCAGCAGCTTAGAGGCAGGTTTGGTGGAGACCCAGTACTTC.

V is TRBV5-4 and J is TRBJ1-1; tentatively, D is TRBD1 (5 bases). The CDR3 is 14 amino acids. Per the germline V gene, CDR1 is SGHNT and CDR2 is YYREEE (reference sequence). The germline V and J ends were trimmed by 6 bases and 1 base, with 13 bases remaining between them. This chain's CDR3 is CASTSGATNTEAFF. The DNA of the CDR3 is TGTGCCAGCACATCCGGGGCGACGAACACTGAAGCTTTCTTT.

The V gene is TRBV4-1, the J gene TRBJ2-1; 9 bases map to TRBD2. V lost 2 bases to trimming and J lost 4 bases; unmatched junction nucleotides: 6. Per the germline V gene, CDR1 is MGHRA and CDR2 is YSYEKL. This CDR3 is 16 amino acids long. The CDR3 here is CASSQWASGDYNEQFF. DNA for the CDR3: TGCGCCAGCAGCCAATGGGCTAGCGGGGATTACAATGAGCAGTTCTTC.

CDR3 sequence: CASRAGSRGELFF. In nucleotides, the CDR3 is TGTGCCAGCAGAGCAGGGAGTAGGGGGGAGCTGTTTTTT. The chain uses TRBV6-1 and TRBJ2-2; TRBD1 or TRBD2 may be the D gene (5 bases each). Trimming shortened V by 6 bases and J by 8 bases, and 13 bases separated the two germline ends. Germline V gives CDR1 MNHNS, CDR2 SASEGT. The CDR3 consists of 13 residues.

The rearrangement links TRBV4-3 to TRBJ2-1, with D possibly matching TRBD2 (5 bases). With 4 bases removed from V and 10 bases from J, the gap between germline ends came to 14 bases. The germline gives CDR1 LGHNA, CDR2 YSLEER. The length of the CDR3 is 13 residues. The CDR3 DNA is TGCGCCAGCAGCCCCCGGGATTTCGGGGAGCAGTTCTTC. Translation gives CASSPRDFGEQFF.

This chain joins TRBV5-1 and TRBJ1-1, with no clear D. V gave up 4 bases and J gave up 0 bases, with 16 bases separating them. The germline V gene has CDR1 SGHRS and CDR2 YFSETQ. The length of the CDR3 is 16 residues. CDR3 in amino acids: CASSDRAREMNTEAFF. CDR3 DNA: TGCGCCAGCAGCGACCGGGCCCGCGAGATGAACACTGAAGCTTTCTTT.

The CDR3 DNA is TGTGCCAGCAGCGTAGAACCAGGTTTTGGCTACGAGCAGTACTTC. Protein sequence: CASSVEPGFGYEQYF. V usage is TRBV9 and J usage is TRBJ2-7; no clear D gene. The CDR3 extends over 15 amino acids. V was cut by 0 bases and J by 3 bases, with 13 bases left in between. From germline, CDR1 is SGDLS and CDR2 YYNGEE.

This clone was detected only once. This chain uses TRBV6-1 with TRBJ2-1; no clear D gene. CDR1 MNHNS and CDR2 SASEGT come from the germline V gene. The length of the CDR3 is 12 residues. The V end lost 2 bases, the J end lost 9 bases, and 8 bases lay between the germline ends. The CDR3, as DNA: TGTGCCAGCAGTGAATCTCTAGTTGAGCAGTTCTTC. Its translation is CASSESLVEQFF.

This clone was observed a single time. V usage is TRBV7-9 and J usage is TRBJ2-7; D possibly corresponds to TRBD1 (5 bases). V was pared by 3 bases and J by 5 bases, with 14 bases between. CDR1 SEHNR and CDR2 FQNEAQ come from the germline V gene (reference sequence). This CDR3 contains 14 residues. The CDR3 bases are TGTGCCAGCAGCTTTGCTACAGGATCCAACGAGCAGTACTTC. Its protein is CASSFATGSNEQYF.

This clone was recorded only once. The chain carries TRBV5-5 and TRBJ2-1, with D hard to call. The CDR3 is 18 amino acids. Looked up from germline, CDR1 is SGHKS and CDR2 is YYEKEE (reference sequence). Trimming shortened V by 6 bases and J by 0 bases, and 22 bases separated the two germline ends. The CDR3 is CASNPTGYTLSSYNEQFF. For the CDR3, the DNA is TGTGCCAGCAACCCGACGGGTTATACCTTAAGCTCCTACAATGAGCAGTTCTTC.

The chain carries TRBV10-3 and TRBJ2-3; tentatively, D is TRBD2 (6 bases). CDR1 is ENHRY and CDR2 is SYGVKD in the germline V gene. The CDR3 runs 20 residues. V lost 3 bases and J lost 0, with 25 bases in between. CDR3 in amino acids: CAISDSAPSDGGDSTDTQYF. The CDR3 DNA reads as TGTGCCATCAGTGATTCTGCCCCGTCGGATGGCGGGGATAGCACAGATACGCAGTATTTT.

In nucleotides, the CDR3 is TGCGCCAGCAGCCAAGAGGTGGCCAGGGCCTACGAGCAGTACTTC. Translating gives CASSQEVARAYEQYF. The genes are TRBV4-3 and TRBJ2-7; tentatively, D is TRBD1 (5 bases). This CDR3 region has 15 residues. Germline lookup yields CDR1 LGHNA and CDR2 YSLEER. With 0 bases removed from V and 2 bases from J, the gap between germline ends came to 11 bases.